One sample yielded the 21 T cell receptor beta chains listed below, sequenced in a study of CD8 T cells in ankylosing spondylitis. TCRdb reanalysed the 5' RACE reads using MiXCR and keeps one entry per CDR3 protein. There are 290,000 or so distinct CDR3 sequences in the sample; around 20% occur only once, and approximately 3.7% lies in the top ten. Sequencing used blood, either unsorted or a sorted T cell fraction (not recorded which). These receptors came from a female donor with ankylosing spondylitis or in good health (not recorded which).

This sequence joins TRBV2 and TRBJ2-3; 7 bases are a match to TRBD2. The trim removed 8 bases at V and 2 bases at J, leaving 10 bases unmatched. There are 15 residues in the CDR3. CDR1 and CDR2 from the germline V gene are SNHLY and FYNNEI. DNA of the CDR3: TGTGCCAGCTGCGGCAGCGGGGCGAACACAGATACGCAGTATTTT. As protein: CASCGSGANTDTQYF. Based on the CDR3 plus reference TRBV2 and TRBJ2-3, the full variable domain is EPEVTQTPSHQVTQMGQEVILRCVPISNHLYFYWYRQILGQKVEFLVSFYNNEISEKSEIFDDQFSVERPDGSNFTLKIRSTKLEDSAMYFCASCGSGANTDTQYFGPGTRLTVL.

This clonotype was detected once. One end of the junction varies from germline; a read error may be responsible. The V call is TRBV12-3 or TRBV12-4, the J call TRBJ2-7; TRBD2 is a possible D gene (5 bases). The CDR3 is 14 amino acids. The CDR3 DNA reads as TGTGCCAGCAGCCCAAGGCTGGACTCCTCCGAGCAGTACTTC. Translated: CASSPRLDSSEQYF.

This rearrangement joins TRBV6-2 or TRBV6-3 to TRBJ2-2, with D hard to call. V dropped 2 bases and J dropped 4 bases, with 8 bases sitting between them. Germline lookup yields CDR1 MNHEY and CDR2 SVGEGT. This CDR3 contains 14 residues. The CDR3 DNA reads TGTGCCAGCAGTTACAGCCTCACCACCGGGGAGCTGTTTTTT. It yields the protein CASSYSLTTGELFF.

V gene TRBV2 combines with J gene TRBJ2-2, with no clear D. CDR1 is SNHLY, CDR2 FYNNEI, per germline. The CDR3 loop spans 15 amino acids. V dropped 10 bases and J dropped 0 bases, with 15 bases sitting between them. This CDR3 is CANSLPDTNTGELFF. CDR3 sequence (DNA): TGTGCCAACTCCCTACCGGATACGAACACCGGGGAGCTGTTTTTT.

This clonotype was picked up a small number of times. This chain links TRBV18 with TRBJ2-5, with unresolved D. CDR1 and CDR2 (germline): KGHSH, LQKENI. V lost 2 bases, J lost 4 bases, and 20 bases lay in between. The CDR3 sequence is 17 residues long. CDR3 nucleotide sequence: TGTGCCAGCTCACCAAAGCCAGCAGGTTATATGGGAGAGACCCAGTACTTC. Amino acids: CASSPKPAGYMGETQYF.

In its sample, this clonotype was seen a few times. The chain carries TRBV20-1 and TRBJ1-2; D not resolved. The CDR3 contains 12 residues. The V gene lost 4 bases and the J gene lost 1 base, with 7 bases spanning the gap. Germline assignment: CDR1 DFQATT and CDR2 SNEGSKA (reference sequence). In DNA, the CDR3 is TGCAGTGCTACACAGCGTAACTATGGCTACACCTTC. It encodes CSATQRNYGYTF.

This clonotype was observed at least ten times. The chain recombines TRBV20-1 with TRBJ1-2; D is perhaps TRBD1 (5 bases). Trimming left V 4 bases short and J 8 bases short, with 11 bases between. The germline CDR1 and CDR2 sequences are DFQATT and SNEGSKA (reference sequence). The CDR3 has 11 amino acids. CDR3 protein: CSATGIWGYTF. The CDR3 coding sequence is TGCAGTGCTACAGGGATTTGGGGCTACACCTTC.

The chain carries TRBV20-1 and TRBJ2-4, with D hard to call. The CDR3 extends over 13 amino acids. Germline V lookup: CDR1 DFQATT, CDR2 SNEGSKA (reference sequence). The CDR3 is CSYHGTAKNIQYF. DNA for the CDR3: TGCTCGTACCATGGAACGGCCAAAAACATTCAGTACTTC.

The rearrangement joins TRBV20-1 to TRBJ1-5; tentative D call: TRBD1 (5 bases). This CDR3 is built from 14 residues. Germline-derived CDR1 and CDR2 are DFQATT and SNEGSKA (reference sequence). Trimming cost V 3 bases and J 1 base, with 10 bases left between them. CDR3 nucleotide sequence: TGCAGTGCTAGGTCCGGGGGAAGCAATCAGCCCCAGCATTTT. It yields the protein CSARSGGSNQPQHF.

This clonotype occurred a few times. The chain joins TRBV27 to TRBJ2-4; 11 bases agree with TRBD2. CDR1 is MNHEY, CDR2 SMNVEV, per germline (reference sequence). V gave up 3 bases and J gave up 4 bases; unmatched junction bases: 2. The CDR3 has 15 amino acids. CDR3 sequence: CASSFSSGGKNIQYF. The CDR3 DNA follows: TGTGCCAGCAGTTTTTCTAGCGGGGGGAAAAACATTCAGTACTTC.

The genes are TRBV12-3 or TRBV12-4 and TRBJ1-4; TRBD1 agrees at 7 bases. This CDR3 contains 13 residues. J lost 8 bases, V lost 8 bases, and 8 bases had no gene match. CDR3 sequence (DNA): TGTGCCAGCTCCGACAGGGAGAGGGAAAAACTGTTTTTT. This gives the protein CASSDREREKLFF.

This rearrangement joins TRBV20-1 to TRBJ1-3; D is unclear. Germline CDR1 is DFQATT and CDR2 is SNEGSKA (reference sequence). Trimming took 3 bases from V and 0 from J, leaving 12 bases between them. The CDR3 consists of 15 residues. The CDR3 DNA sequence: TGCAGTGCTAGGCGCCGATTCAGCTCTGGAAACACCATATATTTT. This sequence encodes CSARRRFSSGNTIYF.

This clonotype was picked up a small number of times. This rearrangement joins TRBV5-6 to TRBJ2-2; 8 positions match TRBD1. This CDR3 region has 16 residues. Trimming took 0 bases from V and 5 from J; bases not matched to a gene: 6. The germline CDR1 and CDR2 sequences are SGHDT and YYEEEE. The CDR3 DNA reads TGTGCCAGCAGCTTGGTGGACAGGGAGGATACCGGGGAGCTGTTTTTT. Translated: CASSLVDREDTGELFF.

This clonotype was counted at least ten times. This rearrangement joins TRBV4-3 to TRBJ2-7, with TRBD2 matching over 9 bases. The CDR3 has 15 amino acids. V lost 1 base to trimming and J lost 2 bases; unmatched junction nucleotides: 3. CDR1 is LGHNA and CDR2 is YSLEER in the germline V gene. For the CDR3, the DNA is TGCGCCAGCAGCCAAGGACTAGCGGAGACCTACGAGCAGTACTTC. Translating it yields CASSQGLAETYEQYF.

V and J are TRBV11-3 and TRBJ2-5; D gene uncertain. Germline V gene lookup returns CDR1 SGHNT and CDR2 YENEEA. V shed 0 bases and J shed 4 bases, with 9 bases lying between them. The CDR3 totals 14 residues. Here the CDR3 reads CASSLDLGSETQYF. Here the CDR3 DNA reads TGTGCCAGCAGCTTAGATCTGGGGTCAGAGACCCAGTACTTC.

The table lists this clonotype with a count of one. The chain uses TRBV7-2 and TRBJ2-7; possible D gene TRBD1, 7 bases. Germline-derived CDR1 and CDR2 are SGHTA and FQGNSA. V was clipped by 6 bases and J by 2 bases, with 17 bases between them. The CDR3 extends over 15 amino acids. CDR3 in amino acids: CASSPGGQMTYEQYF. The CDR3, as DNA: TGTGCCAGCAGTCCCGGGGGACAGATGACCTACGAGCAGTACTTC. The variable domain in full, with the rest retrieved from reference TRBV7-2 and TRBJ2-7, is GAGVSQSPSNKVTEKGKDVELRCDPISGHTALYWYRQSLGQGLEFLIYFQGNSAPDKSGLPSDRFSAERTGGSVSTLTIQRTQQEDSAVYLCASSPGGQMTYEQYFGPGTRLTVT.

This clonotype was counted a few times. This chain uses TRBV6-1 with TRBJ1-5; D might be TRBD1 (6 bases). This CDR3 has 15 amino acids. Trimming stripped 6 bases from V and 6 bases from J, with 18 bases between. From germline, CDR1 is MNHNS and CDR2 SASEGT. The CDR3: CASRQGGRVGQPQHF. The CDR3, as DNA: TGTGCCAGCAGACAGGGTGGACGGGTCGGTCAGCCCCAGCATTTT.

This sequence joins TRBV18 and TRBJ2-1; 9 bases match TRBD2. This CDR3 has 16 residues. V shed 1 base, J shed 8 bases, and the junction held 9 bases outside the gene matches. Per the germline V gene, CDR1 is KGHSH and CDR2 is LQKENI. The CDR3 loop is CASSPLGLAGRHEQFF. The CDR3 DNA reads TGTGCCAGCTCACCACTTGGCCTAGCGGGAAGACATGAGCAGTTCTTC. Using reference TRBV18 and TRBJ2-1 for the parts outside the CDR3, the full variable domain is NAGVMQNPRHLVRRRGQEARLRCSPMKGHSHVYWYRQLPEEGLKFMVYLQKENIIDESGMPKERFSAEFPKEGPSILRIQQVVRGDSAAYFCASSPLGLAGRHEQFFGPGTRLTVL.

The J gene is TRBJ1-2, the V gene TRBV24-1; D might be TRBD1 (6 bases). The germline CDR1 and CDR2 sequences are KGHDR and SFDVKD. This CDR3 contains 12 residues. The ends were cut back, 4 bases at V and 6 bases at J, with 8 bases in the middle. CDR3 loop: CATSETGDGYTF. As DNA, the CDR3 is TGTGCCACCAGTGAGACAGGCGATGGCTACACCTTC.

V is TRBV29-1 and J is TRBJ2-5, with TRBD1 matching over 10 bases. CDR1 is SQVTM, CDR2 ANQGSEA, per germline. The trim removed 7 bases at V and 5 bases at J, leaving 7 bases unmatched. The CDR3 is made up of 13 amino acids. The CDR3 protein is CSARTGGFETQYF. The CDR3 DNA is TGCAGCGCCCGGACAGGGGGTTTTGAGACCCAGTACTTC.

The chain combines TRBV6-1 with TRBJ2-7, with D perhaps matching TRBD2 (7 bases). Germline V gene lookup returns CDR1 MNHNS and CDR2 SASEGT. The CDR3 sequence is 15 residues long. Trimming stripped 6 bases from V and 4 bases from J, with 19 bases between. The CDR3, as DNA: TGTGCCAGCAGCCTCGGAGGGGGGGGTGGTTACGAGCAGTACTTC. It encodes CASSLGGGGGYEQYF.